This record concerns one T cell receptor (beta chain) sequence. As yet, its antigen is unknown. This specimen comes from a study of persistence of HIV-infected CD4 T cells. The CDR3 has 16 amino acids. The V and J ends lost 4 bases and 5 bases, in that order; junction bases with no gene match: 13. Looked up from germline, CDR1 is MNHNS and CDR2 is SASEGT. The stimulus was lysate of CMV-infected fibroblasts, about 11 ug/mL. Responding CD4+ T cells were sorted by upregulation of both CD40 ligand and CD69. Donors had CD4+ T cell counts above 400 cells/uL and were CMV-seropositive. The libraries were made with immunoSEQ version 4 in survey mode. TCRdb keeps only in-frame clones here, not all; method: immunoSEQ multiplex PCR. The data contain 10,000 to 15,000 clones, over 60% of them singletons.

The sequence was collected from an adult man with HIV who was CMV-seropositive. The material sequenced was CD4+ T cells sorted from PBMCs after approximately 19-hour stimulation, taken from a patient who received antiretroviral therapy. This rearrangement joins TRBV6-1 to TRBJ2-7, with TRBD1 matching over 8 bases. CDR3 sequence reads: CASSALRQGIRHEQYF. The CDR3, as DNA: TGTGCCAGCAGTGCATTGCGACAGGGGATAAGGCACGAGCAGTACTTC.